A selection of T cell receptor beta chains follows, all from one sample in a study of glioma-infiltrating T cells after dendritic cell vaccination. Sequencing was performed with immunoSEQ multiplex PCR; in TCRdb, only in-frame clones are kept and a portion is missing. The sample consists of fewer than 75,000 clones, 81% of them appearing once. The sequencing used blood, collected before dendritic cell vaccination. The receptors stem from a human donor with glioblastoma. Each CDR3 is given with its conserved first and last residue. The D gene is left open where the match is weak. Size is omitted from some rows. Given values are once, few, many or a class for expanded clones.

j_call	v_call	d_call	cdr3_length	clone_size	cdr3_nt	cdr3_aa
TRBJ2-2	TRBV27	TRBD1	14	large	TGTGCCAGCAGCCAGACAGGGATCGCCGGGGAGCTGTTTTTT	CASSQTGIAGELFF
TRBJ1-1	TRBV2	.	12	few	TGTGCCAGCAGTGTTAACAGGGATGGAGCTTTCTTT	CASSVNRDGAFF
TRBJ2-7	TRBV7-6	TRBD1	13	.	TGTGCCAGCAGCTGGGACAGCCTCGAGGAGCAGTACTTC	CASSWDSLEEQYF
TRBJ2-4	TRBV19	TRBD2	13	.	TGTGCCAGTAGTGTGCGGGGGAAAAACATTCAGTACTTC	CASSVRGKNIQYF
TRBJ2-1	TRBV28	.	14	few	TGTGCCAGCAGTAGGGGGGGAACCGGTAATGAGCAGTTCTTC	CASSRGGTGNEQFF
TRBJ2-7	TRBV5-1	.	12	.	TGCGCCAGCAGCCCCCAGGGGAACGAGCAGTACTTC	CASSPQGNEQYF
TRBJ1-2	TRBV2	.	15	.	TGTGCCAGCAGCGATCAGCCTACAGCAAACTATGGCTACACCTTC	CASSDQPTANYGYTF
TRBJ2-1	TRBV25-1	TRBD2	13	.	TGTGCCATGGGGGGGAGCTCCTACAATGAGCAGTTCTTC	CAMGGSSYNEQFF
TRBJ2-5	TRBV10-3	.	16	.	TGTGCCATCAGTGACCGCTCGCAAGGGGCAGGGGAGACCCAGTACTTC	CAISDRSQGAGETQYF
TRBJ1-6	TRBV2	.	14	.	TGTGCCAGCAGGGGAACAGGGAATAATTCACCCCTCCACTTT	CASRGTGNNSPLHF
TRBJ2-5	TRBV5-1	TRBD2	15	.	TGCGCCAGCAGCCCAACTAGCGGGGGGCGCCAGGAGCAGTACTTC	CASSPTSGGRQEQYF
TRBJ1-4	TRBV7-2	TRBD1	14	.	TGTGCCAGCAGCCCCGGGACAGGGGAGGAAAAACTGTTTTTT	CASSPGTGEEKLFF
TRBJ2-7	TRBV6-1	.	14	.	TGTGCCAGCTTCCGAGGGGGAGACTTTGGGGAGCAGTACTTC	CASFRGGDFGEQYF
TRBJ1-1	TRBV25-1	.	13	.	TGTGCCAGCAGTGGAGGAGAAAGGTCCGAAGCTTTCTTT	CASSGGERSEAFF
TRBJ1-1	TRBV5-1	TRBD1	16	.	TGCGCCAGCAGCTCAAGCACACAGGGGTGGTTTACTGAAGCTTTCTTT	CASSSSTQGWFTEAFF
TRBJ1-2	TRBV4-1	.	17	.	TGCGCCAGCAGCCCACAGTTCCCGAACAGGGAGGGTCGCGGCTACACCTTC	CASSPQFPNREGRGYTF
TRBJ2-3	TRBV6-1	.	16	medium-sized	TGTGCCAGCAGTGAAGGGCTAAATGCGGGGACAGATACGCAGTATTTT	CASSEGLNAGTDTQYF
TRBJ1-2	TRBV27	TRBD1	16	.	TGTGCCAGCGGCCGGACAGGGGGCCTCACTAACTATGGCTACACCTTC	CASGRTGGLTNYGYTF
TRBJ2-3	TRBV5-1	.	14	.	TGCGCCAGCAGCTTGGCCCAGAGCACAGATACGCAGTATTTT	CASSLAQSTDTQYF
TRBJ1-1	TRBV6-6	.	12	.	TGTGCCAGCAGTTACGGGGGGGCCGAAGCTTTCTTT	CASSYGGAEAFF
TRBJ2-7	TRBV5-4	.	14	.	TGTGCCAGCAGCTTGGACTCCCCGGGGAACGAGCAGTACTTC	CASSLDSPGNEQYF
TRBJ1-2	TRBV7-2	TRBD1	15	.	TGTGCCAGCAGCTTAGGGGACAGTTCTCGCCTTGGCTACACCTTC	CASSLGDSSRLGYTF
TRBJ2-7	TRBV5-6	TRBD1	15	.	TGTGCCAGCAGCTCAAAAAAGACAGGGGCGTACGAGCAGTACTTC	CASSSKKTGAYEQYF
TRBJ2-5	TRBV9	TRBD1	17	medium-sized	TGTGCCAGCAGCGTACTCGCAGGGGGAGTCCTCGGTGCGACCCAGTACTTC	CASSVLAGGVLGATQYF
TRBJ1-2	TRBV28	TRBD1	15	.	TGTGCCAGCCAAGGGGCAGGGGGCTTTGTAGGTGGCTACACCTTC	CASQGAGGFVGGYTF
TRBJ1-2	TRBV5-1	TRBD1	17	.	TGCGCCAGCAGCCGGCGACTCGAGGACAGGGTACGAGTTGGCTACACCTTC	CASSRRLEDRVRVGYTF
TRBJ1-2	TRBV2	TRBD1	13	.	TGTGCCAGCAGTGAAGGACAGGGGCAAGGCTACACCTTC	CASSEGQGQGYTF
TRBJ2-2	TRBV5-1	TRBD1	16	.	TGCGCCAGCAGCTCTTTATCCGGGACAGGGGGCATTCGGCTGTTTTTT	CASSSLSGTGGIRLFF
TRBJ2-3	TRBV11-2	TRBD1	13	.	TGTGCCAGCAGCCTACAGGGGGCCTCTACGCAGTATTTT	CASSLQGASTQYF
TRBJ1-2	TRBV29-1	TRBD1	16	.	TGCAGCGTGGAAGGACGTGGACAGGGGACTAACTATGGCTACACCTTC	CSVEGRGQGTNYGYTF
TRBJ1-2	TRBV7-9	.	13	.	TGTGCCAGCAGCTTACCACAGGGCAATGGCTACACCTTC	CASSLPQGNGYTF
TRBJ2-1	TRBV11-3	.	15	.	TGTGCCAGCAGCTTAGATGGGCGTGATGACAGTGAGCAGTTCTTC	CASSLDGRDDSEQFF
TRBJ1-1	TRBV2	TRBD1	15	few	TGTGCCAGCAGTGGAAGGGGGCTGGGTAGCACTGAAGCTTTCTTT	CASSGRGLGSTEAFF
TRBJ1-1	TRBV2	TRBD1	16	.	TGTGCCAGCAGTGCCTCCCGGGACAGGGTAGGCACTGAAGCTTTCTTT	CASSASRDRVGTEAFF
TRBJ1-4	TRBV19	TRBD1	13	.	TGTGCCAGTAGCGACAGGGGGGCTGAAAAACTGTTTTTT	CASSDRGAEKLFF
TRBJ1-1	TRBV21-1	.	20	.	TGTGCCAGCAGCAAAGCGCTTTTAAGGACAGGGGGCATTCGTTGCACTGAAGCTTTCTTT	CASSKALLRTGGIRCTEAFF
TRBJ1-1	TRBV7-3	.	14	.	TGTGCCAGCAGTTTCCTAGGGGGACAAACTGAAGCTTTCTTT	CASSFLGGQTEAFF
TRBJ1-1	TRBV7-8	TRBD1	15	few	TGTGCCAGCAGACGGACAGGACTTATGAACACTGAAGCTTTCTTT	CASRRTGLMNTEAFF
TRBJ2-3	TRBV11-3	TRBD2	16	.	TGTGCCAGCAGCCCCGGGACTAGCGGGGATATAGATACGCAGTATTTT	CASSPGTSGDIDTQYF
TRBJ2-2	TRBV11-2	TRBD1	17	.	TGTGCCAGCAGCTCCGACGACAGGGGGCTGTTCACCGGGGAGCTGTTTTTT	CASSSDDRGLFTGELFF
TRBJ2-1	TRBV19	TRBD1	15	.	TGTGCCAGTAGTACCCTACAGGGGGCGCGAAATGAGCAGTTCTTC	CASSTLQGARNEQFF